The source of this T cell receptor beta chain is a study of shared clonotypes between healthy human individuals. Study summary: CD8 memory received one plate per donor, CD8 naive two, CD4 memory three and CD4 naive three.

Germline CDR1 and CDR2: SGHNT and YYREEE (reference sequence). J was trimmed by 3 bases and V by 0 bases; bases with no gene match: 10. The CDR3 totals 17 residues. The assay was immunoSEQ multiplex PCR, and TCRdb's table has in-frame clones only and misses some. The sample records approximately 740,000 clones, about 74% being singletons. The receptor comes from a woman in her twenties or thirties in good health. The source material was memory CD4+ T cells sorted from blood. The subset: CD45RA-negative fraction. The V and J genes are TRBV5-4 and TRBJ2-5; 8 bases align to TRBD2. This CDR3 is CASSLEVWETSEETQYF. In nucleotides, the CDR3 is TGTGCCAGCAGCTTGGAGGTCTGGGAGACTAGCGAAGAGACCCAGTACTTC.